The TCR beta chain under discussion was sequenced for a study of CD8 T cells in Susac syndrome. Study-wide results and limits: In its TCR sequencing and HLA analysis, the study acknowledged that the number of individuals was relatively small.

With respect to this clonotype: The antigen is not known.

Germline CDR1 is DFQATT and CDR2 is SNEGSKA (reference sequence). CDR3 length equals 15 residues. V was shortened by 0 bases and J by 4 bases, with 14 bases between the two germline ends. RNA amounts of roughly 0.45 to 1 ug underwent reverse transcription with random hexamers. TCR beta CDR3 was amplified by immunoSEQ multiplex PCR. This amplification extended across 54 Vbeta and 13 Jbeta segments. MiXCR, applied by TCRdb to the immunoSEQ multiplex PCR reads, yields one record per CDR3 protein. The profile shows around 280,000 distinct CDR3 sequences, approximately 81% of them singletons. Specimen: CD8+ T cells from PBMCs. This clonotype was sampled from a human donor with multiple sclerosis. The V gene is TRBV20-1, the J gene TRBJ2-3; D is uncertain. The CDR3 bases are TGCAGTGCTAGAGAACACCCTTTAGGTCCAGATACGCAGTATTTT. Translating it yields CSAREHPLGPDTQYF.